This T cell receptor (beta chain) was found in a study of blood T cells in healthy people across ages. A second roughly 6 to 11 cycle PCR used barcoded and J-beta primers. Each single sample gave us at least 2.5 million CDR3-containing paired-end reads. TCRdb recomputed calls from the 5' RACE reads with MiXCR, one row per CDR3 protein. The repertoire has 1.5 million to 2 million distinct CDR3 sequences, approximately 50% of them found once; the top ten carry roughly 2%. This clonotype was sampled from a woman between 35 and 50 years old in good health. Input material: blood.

The CDR3 coding sequence is TGTGCCAGCAGCCAAGACTTAAACCATGGCTACACCTTC. Translating it yields CASSQDLNHGYTF. This sequence joins TRBV11-2 and TRBJ1-2; no clear D. Trimming took 5 bases from V and 6 from J, leaving 13 bases between them. From germline, CDR1 is SGHAT and CDR2 FQNNGV. The length of the CDR3 is 13 residues.